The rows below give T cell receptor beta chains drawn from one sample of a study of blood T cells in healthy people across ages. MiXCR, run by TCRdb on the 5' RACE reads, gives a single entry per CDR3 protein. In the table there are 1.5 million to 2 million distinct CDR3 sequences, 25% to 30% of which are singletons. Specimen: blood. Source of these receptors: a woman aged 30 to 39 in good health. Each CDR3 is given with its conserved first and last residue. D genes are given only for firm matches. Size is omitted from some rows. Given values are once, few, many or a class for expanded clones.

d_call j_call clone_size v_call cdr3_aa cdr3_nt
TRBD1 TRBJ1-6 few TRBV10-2 CASSQQAGGSGSPLHF TGCGCCAGCAGTCAGCAGGCAGGGGGATCGGGATCACCCCTCCACTTT
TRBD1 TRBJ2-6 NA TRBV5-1 CASSLVARGTGANVLTF TGCGCCAGCAGCTTGGTGGCCAGGGGGACTGGGGCCAACGTCCTGACTTTC
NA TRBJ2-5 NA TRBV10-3 CTISRQELETQYF TGTACCATCAGTCGACAGGAACTCGAGACCCAGTACTTC
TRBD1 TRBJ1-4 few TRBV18 CASSPYRGEGEKLFF TGTGCCAGCTCACCGTACAGGGGAGAAGGTGAAAAACTGTTTTTT
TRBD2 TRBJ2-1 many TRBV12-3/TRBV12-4 CASRGTSGGEQFF TGTGCCAGCAGGGGGACTAGCGGGGGCGAGCAGTTCTTC
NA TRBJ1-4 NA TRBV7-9 CASSSGRGGTIGTNEKLFF TGTGCCAGCAGCTCCGGCCGTGGGGGGACCATCGGAACTAATGAAAAACTGTTTTTT
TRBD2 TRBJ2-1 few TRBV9 CASSPGTSGGLSYNEQFF TGTGCCAGCAGCCCGGGGACTAGCGGGGGGCTCTCCTACAATGAGCAGTTCTTC
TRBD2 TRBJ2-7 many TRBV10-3 CATAKGGSYEQYF TGTGCCACCGCAAAGGGAGGGTCCTACGAGCAGTACTTC
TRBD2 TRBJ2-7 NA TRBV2 CASSDRSGGSYEQYF TGTGCCAGCAGTGATCGGTCGGGGGGCTCCTACGAGCAGTACTTC
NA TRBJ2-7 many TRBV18 CASSPGVRATYEQYF TGTGCCAGCTCACCGGGGGTTCGGGCTACCTACGAGCAGTACTTC
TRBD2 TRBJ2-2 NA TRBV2 CASTTLADTGELFF TGTGCCAGTACCACTCTAGCGGACACCGGGGAGCTGTTTTTT
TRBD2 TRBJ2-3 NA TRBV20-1 CSASDVSTGGLRDTQYF TGCAGTGCTAGCGATGTCTCCACCGGGGGGTTGAGGGATACGCAGTATTTT
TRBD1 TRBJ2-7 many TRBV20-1 CSARDLTGESYEQYF TGCAGTGCTAGAGATCTAACAGGGGAGTCCTACGAGCAGTACTTC
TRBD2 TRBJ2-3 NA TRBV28 CASSLMAGGGGTDTQYF TGTGCCAGCAGTTTAATGGCAGGCGGGGGTGGCACAGATACGCAGTATTTT